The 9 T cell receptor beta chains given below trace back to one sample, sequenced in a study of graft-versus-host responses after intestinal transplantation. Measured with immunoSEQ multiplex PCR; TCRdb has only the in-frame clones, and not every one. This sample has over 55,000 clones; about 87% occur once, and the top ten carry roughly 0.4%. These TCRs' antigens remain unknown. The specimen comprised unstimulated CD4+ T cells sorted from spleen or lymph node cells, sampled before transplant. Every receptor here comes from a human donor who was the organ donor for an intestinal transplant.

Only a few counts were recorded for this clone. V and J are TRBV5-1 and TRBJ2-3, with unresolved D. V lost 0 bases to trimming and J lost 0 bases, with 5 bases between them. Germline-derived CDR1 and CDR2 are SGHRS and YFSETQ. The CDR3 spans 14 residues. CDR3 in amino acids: CASSLGASTDTQYF. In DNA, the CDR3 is TGCGCCAGCAGCTTGGGGGCTAGCACAGATACGCAGTATTTT.

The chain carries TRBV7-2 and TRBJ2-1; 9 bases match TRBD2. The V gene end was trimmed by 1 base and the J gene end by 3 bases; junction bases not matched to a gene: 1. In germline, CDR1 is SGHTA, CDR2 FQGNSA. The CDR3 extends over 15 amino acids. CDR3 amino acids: CASSLGLAVYNEQFF. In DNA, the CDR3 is TGTGCCAGCAGCTTAGGACTAGCGGTCTACAATGAGCAGTTCTTC.

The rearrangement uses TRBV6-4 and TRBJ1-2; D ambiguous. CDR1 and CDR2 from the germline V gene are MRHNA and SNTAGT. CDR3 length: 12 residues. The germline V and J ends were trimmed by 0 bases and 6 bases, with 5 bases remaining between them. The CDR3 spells CASSDSIDGYTF. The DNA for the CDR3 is TGTGCCAGCAGTGACTCAATAGATGGCTACACCTTC.

CDR3 amino acids: CASSQSLRGSTSTDTQYF. CDR3 DNA: TGTGCCAGCAGCCAATCCCTTAGAGGCTCGACCTCCACAGATACGCAGTATTTT. The rearrangement uses TRBV14 and TRBJ2-3, with unresolved D. CDR3 size: 18 residues. V dropped 2 bases and J dropped 2 bases, with 20 bases sitting between them. Germline V CDR1 and CDR2: SGHDN, FVKESK.

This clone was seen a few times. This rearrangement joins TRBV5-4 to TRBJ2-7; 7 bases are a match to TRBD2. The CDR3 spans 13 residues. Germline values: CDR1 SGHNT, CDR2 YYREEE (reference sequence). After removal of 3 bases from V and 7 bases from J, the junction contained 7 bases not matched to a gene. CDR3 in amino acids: CASSSGGRSEQYV. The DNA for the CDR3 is TGTGCCAGCAGCTCGGGGGGACGGAGTGAGCAGTACGTC.

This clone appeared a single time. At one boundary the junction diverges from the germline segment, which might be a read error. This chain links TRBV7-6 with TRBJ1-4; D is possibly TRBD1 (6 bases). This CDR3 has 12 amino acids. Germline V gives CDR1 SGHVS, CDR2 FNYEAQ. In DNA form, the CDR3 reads TGTGCCAGCAGCCAACCGGGACAAATTGCACGATTT. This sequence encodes CASSQPGQIARF.

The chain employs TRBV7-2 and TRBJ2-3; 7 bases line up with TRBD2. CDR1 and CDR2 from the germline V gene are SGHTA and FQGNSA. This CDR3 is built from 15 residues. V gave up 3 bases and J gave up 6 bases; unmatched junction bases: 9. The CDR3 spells CASSLTGTGGDTQYF. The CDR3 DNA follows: TGTGCCAGCAGCTTGACCGGGACGGGAGGCGATACGCAGTATTTT.

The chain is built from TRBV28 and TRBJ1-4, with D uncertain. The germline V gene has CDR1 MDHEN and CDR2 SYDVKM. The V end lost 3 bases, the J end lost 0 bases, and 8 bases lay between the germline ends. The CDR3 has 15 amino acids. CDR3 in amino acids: CASSLVLATNEKLFF. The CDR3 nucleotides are TGTGCCAGCAGTTTGGTCTTAGCAACTAATGAAAAACTGTTTTTT.

The CDR3 nucleotides read TGTGCCAGCAGTACAACAGGGGAAGGAAACTATGGCTACACCTTC. Its protein product is CASSTTGEGNYGYTF. The V gene is TRBV6-5, the J gene TRBJ1-2; 7 bases agree with TRBD1. CDR1 is MNHEY, CDR2 SVGAGI, per germline. The CDR3 has 15 residues. The V and J ends lost 5 bases and 2 bases, in that order; junction bases with no gene match: 8.